This T cell receptor beta chain was obtained from a study of blood T cell repertoires in COVID-19. Original analysis: Amplification of reference gene primers was used by the study to estimate nucleated cell counts. Produced via immunoSEQ multiplex PCR; TCRdb's table is partial and in-frame only. For V, J and clone size, that table is used; D and trimming come from the DNA. The sample lists around 230,000 clones; around 87% were seen once. V was clipped by 5 bases and J by 10 bases, with 15 bases between them. Germline V CDR1 and CDR2: LGHDT, YNNKEL (reference sequence). CDR3 length: 13 amino acids. The sample was peripheral blood. This TCR derives from a man aged 55 to 70 who had recovered from COVID-19. The rearrangement joins TRBV3-1 (or the pseudogene TRBV3-2) to TRBJ2-1; unclear D gene. The CDR3 bases are TGTGCCAGCAGCTTACTAACCAGATCGGAGCAGTTCTTC. The encoded protein is CASSLLTRSEQFF.